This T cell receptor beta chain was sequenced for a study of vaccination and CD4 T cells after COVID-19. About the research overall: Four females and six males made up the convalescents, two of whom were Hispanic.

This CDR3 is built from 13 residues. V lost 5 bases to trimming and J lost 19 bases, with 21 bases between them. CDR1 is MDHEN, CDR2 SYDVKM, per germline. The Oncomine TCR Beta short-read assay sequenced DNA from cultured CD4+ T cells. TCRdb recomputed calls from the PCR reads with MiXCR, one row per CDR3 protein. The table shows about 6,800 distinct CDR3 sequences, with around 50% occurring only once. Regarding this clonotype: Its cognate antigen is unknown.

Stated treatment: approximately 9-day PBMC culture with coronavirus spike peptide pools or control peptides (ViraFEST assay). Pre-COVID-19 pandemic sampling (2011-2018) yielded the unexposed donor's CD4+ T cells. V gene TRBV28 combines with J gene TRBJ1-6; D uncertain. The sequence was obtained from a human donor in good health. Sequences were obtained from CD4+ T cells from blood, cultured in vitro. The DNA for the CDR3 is TGTGCCAGCAGTCTGGGTCTGGGCGGTCCATTTCACTTT. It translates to CASSLGLGGPFHF.